This T cell receptor beta chain was captured by sequencing in a study of OX40 agonist ivuxolimab in advanced cancers. Study-level information: Two patients with cutaneous melanoma and one with hepatocellular carcinoma, three in total, showed partial responses.

Germline V gives CDR1 SGHTA, CDR2 FQGNSA. The junction had 11 bases not matched to a gene; V was cut back by 5 bases and J by 7 bases. This CDR3 spans 15 amino acids. The data were produced by immunoSEQ multiplex PCR, yet TCRdb's version contains in-frame clones alone and is incomplete. The sample lists about 38,000 clones, 80% to 85% occurring once. The source was CD4+ or CD8+ T cells sorted from blood, collected in a trial of the OX40 agonist ivuxolimab. The gene calls are TRBV7-2 and TRBJ1-5; TRBD1 matches 7 bases. The sequence was collected from an adult with an advanced solid tumor such as melanoma, head and neck, liver or kidney cancer. CDR3 protein: CASSPRQGRGQPQHF. CDR3 DNA sequence: TGTGCCAGCAGCCCTCGACAGGGTAGGGGACAGCCCCAGCATTTT.